Below are 32 T cell receptor beta chains sequenced from a single sample in a study of OX40 agonist ivuxolimab in advanced cancers. Data came from immunoSEQ multiplex PCR; TCRdb stores just in-frame clones and leaves some out. Of 70,000 to 100,000 clones in the sample, around 86% were seen once. The sample consisted of CD4+ or CD8+ T cells sorted from blood, taken in a trial of the OX40 agonist ivuxolimab. These receptors all stem from an adult with an advanced solid tumor such as melanoma, head and neck, liver or kidney cancer.

The chain is built from TRBV5-4 and TRBJ1-1; D not certain. V was cut by 0 bases and J by 5 bases, with 14 bases left in between. The CDR3 is 15 amino acids. The germline V gene encodes CDR1 SGHNT and CDR2 YYREEE (reference sequence). This chain's CDR3 is CASSLGLGPWTEAFF. The CDR3 DNA is TGTGCCAGCAGCTTGGGTCTTGGGCCGTGGACTGAAGCTTTCTTT.

As for this clone: Its ends do not fully match the called genes, so a read error is possible. The chain combines TRBV7-7 with TRBJ2-3; D tentatively reads TRBD1 or TRBD2 (6 bases each). The CDR3 loop spans 15 amino acids. CDR1 and CDR2 (germline): SSHAT, FNYEAQ (reference sequence). CDR3 DNA sequence: TGTGCTAGCAGCTTAGGAGGGGGGCCCACAGATACGCAGTATTTT. This gives the protein CASSLGGGPTDTQYF.

The CDR3 DNA is TGTGCCATCAGGCCGACAGGACCTAACTATGGCTACACCTTC. This codes for CAIRPTGPNYGYTF. This chain links TRBV10-3 with TRBJ1-2; TRBD1 is a possible D gene (6 bases). The CDR3 loop spans 14 amino acids. CDR1 and CDR2 from the germline V gene are ENHRY and SYGVKD. Trimming shortened V by 6 bases and J by 0 bases, and 11 bases separated the two germline ends.

The DNA for the CDR3 is TGTGCCAGCTCACCTATCCCCCGGGGTTCGACAGGGGGAAAGTCTGAAGCTTTCTTT. It yields the protein CASSPIPRGSTGGKSEAFF. The chain carries TRBV18 and TRBJ1-1; 9 bases map to TRBD1. The CDR3 loop spans 19 amino acids. Germline V gene lookup returns CDR1 KGHSH and CDR2 LQKENI. V lost 3 bases, J lost 6 bases, and 20 bases stayed unmatched.

The chain recombines TRBV14 with TRBJ2-6; 8 bases agree with TRBD1. V lost 3 bases to trimming and J lost 2 bases; unmatched junction nucleotides: 3. Looked up from germline, CDR1 is SGHDN and CDR2 is FVKESK. The CDR3 contains 16 residues. The CDR3, as DNA: TGTGCCAGCAGCCATCAGGGGGCGCCTGGGGCCAACGTCCTGACTTTC. Its protein product is CASSHQGAPGANVLTF.

As regards this clone: The junction departs from the called germline gene at one end, perhaps through a read error. V gene TRBV18 combines with J gene TRBJ1-2, with 10 bases that match TRBD1. CDR3 length equals 14 residues. Germline V gives CDR1 KGHSH, CDR2 LQKENI. CDR3 sequence: CASSPPRDRGLLVF. The CDR3 DNA follows: TGTGCCAGCTCACCACCGAGAGACAGGGGGCTCCTTGTCTTC.

The chain has TRBV20-1 and TRBJ2-7, with D uncertain. V was clipped by 3 bases and J by 3 bases, with 6 bases between them. Germline V gives CDR1 DFQATT, CDR2 SNEGSKA (reference sequence). CDR3 length: 11 amino acids. CDR3 in amino acids: CSASSSYEQYF. The CDR3, as DNA: TGCAGTGCTAGTTCTAGCTACGAGCAGTACTTC.

This clone was detected once. V and J are TRBV25-1 and TRBJ2-5; D remains ambiguous. Trimming left V 4 bases short and J 1 base short, with 13 bases between. CDR3 length: 15 amino acids. Germline V lookup: CDR1 MGHDK, CDR2 SYGVNS. CDR3 in DNA: TGTGCCAGCAGTGCTCCCGGTGCCCTCCAAGAGACCCAGTACTTC. This encodes CASSAPGALQETQYF. The full variable domain, in which reference TRBV25-1 and TRBJ2-5 provide the parts outside the CDR3, is EADIYQTPRYLVIGTGKKITLECSQTMGHDKMYWYQQDPGMELHLIHYSYGVNSTEKGDLSSESTVSRIRTEHFPLTLESARPSHTSQYLCASSAPGALQETQYFGPGTRLLVL.

The genes are TRBV19 and TRBJ1-4; D is ambiguous. Trimming pared 7 bases from V and 4 bases from J, leaving 13 bases between. This CDR3 region has 14 residues. Germline CDR1 is LNHDA and CDR2 is SQIVND (reference sequence). DNA for the CDR3: TGTGCCAGTACTAAAAGGGCTAATAATGAAAAACTGTTTTTT. Translation gives CASTKRANNEKLFF.

This clone has just one count. This chain links TRBV2 with TRBJ2-2; 9 bases line up with TRBD1. CDR1 and CDR2 from the germline V gene are SNHLY and FYNNEI. With 5 bases clipped from V and 0 bases from J, the junction kept 1 base outside the gene matches. The CDR3 extends over 15 amino acids. The DNA of the CDR3 is TGTGCCAGCAGTAGACAGGGGGCGAACACCGGGGAGCTGTTTTTT. Its translation: CASSRQGANTGELFF.

This clone has more than one count but fewer than ten. The chain has TRBV4-1 and TRBJ1-5, with D unclear. Per germline, CDR1 MGHRA and CDR2 YSYEKL. Trimming took 0 bases from V and 0 from J, leaving 9 bases between them. The CDR3 loop spans 16 amino acids. The CDR3: CASSQDGWNSNQPQHF. DNA for the CDR3: TGCGCCAGCAGCCAAGATGGGTGGAATAGCAATCAGCCCCAGCATTTT.

The chain links TRBV4-1 to TRBJ2-5; possible D gene TRBD1, 6 bases. Per germline, CDR1 MGHRA and CDR2 YSYEKL. The CDR3 is made up of 18 amino acids. Trimming left V 1 base short and J 1 base short, with 19 bases between. The chain's CDR3 is CASSQVSGQSSGQETQYF. CDR3 sequence (DNA): TGCGCCAGCAGCCAAGTCTCAGGACAGTCATCGGGCCAAGAGACCCAGTACTTC.

The chain has TRBV2 and TRBJ1-2; 8 bases map to TRBD1. V dropped 7 bases and J dropped 7; count of bases not matched to a gene: 8. Germline V CDR1 and CDR2: SNHLY, FYNNEI. CDR3 length: 13 amino acids. CDR3 region: CASIDRGSGGYTF. The CDR3 DNA is TGTGCCAGCATCGACAGGGGATCGGGTGGCTACACCTTC.

This chain links TRBV4-1 with TRBJ2-5; the D is unclear. CDR3 length: 15 amino acids. The germline CDR1 and CDR2 sequences are MGHRA and YSYEKL. Trimming stripped 1 base from V and 2 bases from J, with 11 bases between. The CDR3 protein is CASSQGLALQETQYF. CDR3 sequence (DNA): TGCGCCAGCAGCCAAGGGCTGGCACTACAAGAGACCCAGTACTTC.

The chain combines TRBV5-8 with TRBJ2-7, with D possibly being TRBD1 (5 bases). V dropped 0 bases and J dropped 4 bases, with 5 bases sitting between them. Germline V gene lookup returns CDR1 SGHTS and CDR2 YDEGEE. The CDR3 length is 12 residues. CDR3 sequence reads: CASSLEGYEQYF. The CDR3 bases are TGTGCCAGCAGCTTGGAGGGGTACGAGCAGTACTTC.

This clone was detected only a few times. The chain carries TRBV5-1 and TRBJ1-4, with D perhaps matching TRBD1 (5 bases). The CDR3 runs to 15 residues. With 3 bases removed from V and 10 bases from J, the gap between germline ends came to 19 bases. Germline CDR1 SGHRS, CDR2 YFSETQ. DNA for the CDR3: TGCGCCAGCAGCTCGGCTTTGGGGGGAGAGGGAAAACTGTTTTTT. Its protein is CASSSALGGEGKLFF. Combining the CDR3 with reference TRBV5-1 and TRBJ1-4 gives the whole variable domain KAGVTQTPRYLIKTRGQQVTLSCSPISGHRSVSWYQQTPGQGLQFLFEYFSETQRNKGNFPGRFSGRQFSNSRSEMNVSTLELGDSALYLCASSSALGGEGKLFFGSGTQLSVL.

The V and J genes are TRBV5-4 and TRBJ2-5; 10 bases agree with TRBD2. CDR3 length equals 15 residues. CDR1 is SGHNT, CDR2 YYREEE, per germline (reference sequence). After removal of 2 bases from V and 5 bases from J, the junction contained 6 bases not matched to a gene. CDR3 sequence: CASSFASGSAETQYF. Written as DNA, the CDR3 is TGTGCCAGCAGCTTTGCTAGCGGGAGTGCGGAGACCCAGTACTTC.

This chain connects TRBV7-6 to TRBJ2-3, with 10 bases fitting TRBD2. Germline-derived CDR1 and CDR2 are SGHVS and FNYEAQ. V shed 4 bases and J 3 bases; nucleotides not matched to a gene: 4. The CDR3 is made up of 15 amino acids. CDR3 protein: CASSSAGGWTDTQYF. Here the CDR3 DNA reads TGTGCCAGCAGCTCAGCGGGAGGGTGGACAGATACGCAGTATTTT.

The J gene is TRBJ1-1, the V gene TRBV4-1, with D possibly being TRBD1 (5 bases). Deletions cut 4 bases from V and 8 bases from J, with 11 bases between. The CDR3 runs to 12 residues. Per the germline V gene, CDR1 is MGHRA and CDR2 is YSYEKL. CDR3 DNA sequence: TGCGCCAGCAGCCCGGGGACTGCCGAAGCTTTCTTT. This sequence encodes CASSPGTAEAFF.

The chain employs TRBV18 and TRBJ2-4; TRBD1 aligns across 7 bases. Germline values: CDR1 KGHSH, CDR2 LQKENI. V lost 3 bases to trimming and J lost 5 bases; unmatched junction nucleotides: 4. The CDR3 totals 14 residues. The CDR3 loop is CASSPPGQQNIQYF. The DNA for the CDR3 is TGTGCCAGCTCACCTCCGGGACAGCAAAACATTCAGTACTTC.

This chain uses TRBV5-1 with TRBJ1-4; perhaps TRBD1 as D (5 bases). Germline CDR1 SGHRS, CDR2 YFSETQ. The CDR3 sequence is 15 residues long. Trimming removed 4 bases at V and 7 bases at J, with 17 bases between. CDR3 nucleotide sequence: TGCGCCAGCAGCCGGGACTGGGGGGATGGTGAAAAACTGTTTTTT. Residues: CASSRDWGDGEKLFF. Combining the CDR3 with reference TRBV5-1 and TRBJ1-4 gives the whole variable domain KAGVTQTPRYLIKTRGQQVTLSCSPISGHRSVSWYQQTPGQGLQFLFEYFSETQRNKGNFPGRFSGRQFSNSRSEMNVSTLELGDSALYLCASSRDWGDGEKLFFGSGTQLSVL.

This sequence joins TRBV18 and TRBJ2-1; possibly TRBD2 for D (6 bases). Per germline, CDR1 KGHSH and CDR2 LQKENI. The CDR3 consists of 16 residues. V was shortened by 1 base and J by 2 bases, with 12 bases between the two germline ends. The CDR3 bases are TGTGCCAGCTCACCACGGATAGCGGATACCTACAATGAGCAGTTCTTC. Amino acids: CASSPRIADTYNEQFF.

This clone was detected only a few times. The V call is TRBV2, the J call TRBJ2-3, with D possibly matching TRBD2 (6 bases). From germline, CDR1 is SNHLY and CDR2 FYNNEI. This CDR3 has 15 amino acids. The V and J ends lost 5 bases and 3 bases respectively, with 15 bases between them. CDR3: CASSKTSPRTDTQYF. For the CDR3, the DNA is TGTGCCAGCAGTAAGACTAGTCCTAGGACAGATACGCAGTATTTT.

This rearrangement joins TRBV7-3 to TRBJ2-3; 9 bases agree with TRBD1. The CDR3 has 15 residues. V was clipped by 5 bases and J by 4 bases; unmatched bases: 7. Germline V gene lookup returns CDR1 SGHTA and CDR2 FQGTGA. The CDR3 nucleotides are TGTGCCAGCAGCCGAAGACAGGGGGGAGCAGATACGCAGTATTTT. This gives the protein CASSRRQGGADTQYF.

This chain connects TRBV6-6 to TRBJ2-7; D gene unclear. This CDR3 is 14 amino acids long. V was clipped by 4 bases and J by 1 base, with 11 bases between them. Germline V lookup: CDR1 MNHNY, CDR2 SVGAGI (reference sequence). The CDR3 sequence is CASSFSQQSYEQYF. Written as DNA, the CDR3 is TGTGCCAGCAGTTTCTCCCAACAGTCCTACGAGCAGTACTTC.

This rearrangement joins TRBV6-5 to TRBJ1-5; D call uncertain. Germline V CDR1 and CDR2: MNHEY, SVGAGI. The V and J ends lost 0 bases and 2 bases respectively, with 5 bases between them. The CDR3 is made up of 14 amino acids. The CDR3 region is CASSYSAGNQPQHF. CDR3 nucleotides: TGTGCCAGCAGTTACTCGGCAGGCAATCAGCCCCAGCATTTT.

This clone occurred a few times. The chain recombines TRBV29-1 with TRBJ1-2; D gene uncertain. CDR3 length equals 13 residues. Germline CDR1 and CDR2: SQVTM and ANQGSEA. Trimming took 0 bases from V and 4 from J, leaving 9 bases between them. The CDR3 sequence: CSVEDTSRYGYTF. CDR3 bases: TGCAGCGTTGAAGACACAAGCCGCTATGGCTACACCTTC.

In its sample, this clone was seen a few times. This chain connects TRBV6-1 to TRBJ1-5; D gene ambiguous. Germline loops: CDR1 MNHNS, CDR2 SASEGT. Trimming pared 2 bases from V and 7 bases from J, leaving 9 bases between. The CDR3 has 13 amino acids. The DNA for the CDR3 is TGTGCCAGCAGTGAACGAAGGGAACAGCCCCAGCATTTT. Translating gives CASSERREQPQHF.

This rearrangement joins TRBV29-1 to TRBJ1-1, with TRBD1 identical over 8 bases. Germline values: CDR1 SQVTM, CDR2 ANQGSEA. The CDR3 consists of 14 residues. Losses at the gene ends were 7 bases for V and 4 bases for J; bases not matched to a gene: 11. The CDR3 reads CSARQDRGGTEAFF. Here the CDR3 DNA reads TGCAGCGCCCGACAAGACAGGGGTGGCACTGAAGCTTTCTTT.

The sample holds a few counts of this clone. V and J are TRBV10-1 and TRBJ2-5; 13 positions agree with TRBD2. The J segment lost 2 bases and the V segment lost 5 bases, leaving 14 bases of the junction unmatched. This CDR3 region has 19 residues. CDR1 and CDR2 from the germline V gene are WNHNN and SYGVQD (reference sequence). The DNA for the CDR3 is TGCGCCAGCAGTTTCCCGGGGATGATACTAGCGGGAGGGCAAGAGACCCAGTACTTC. Its translation: CASSFPGMILAGGQETQYF.

V is TRBV27 and J is TRBJ2-3, with 14 bases lining up with TRBD2. Unmatched junction bases numbered 7, after V lost 5 bases and J lost 6 bases. In germline, CDR1 is MNHEY, CDR2 SMNVEV (reference sequence). CDR3 length: 16 amino acids. The CDR3 bases are TGTGCCAGCAGTGGGGGACTAGCGGGAGATTGGGATACGCAGTATTTT. Translating it yields CASSGGLAGDWDTQYF.

The chain has TRBV29-1 and TRBJ1-1; 9 nucleotides align to TRBD1. V was pared by 1 base and J by 5 bases, with 8 bases of the junction left unmatched. CDR1 is SQVTM, CDR2 ANQGSEA, per germline. The CDR3 consists of 15 residues. CDR3 sequence: CSVEGRGQGKTEAFF. In DNA, the CDR3 is TGCAGCGTTGAAGGCCGTGGACAGGGGAAAACTGAAGCTTTCTTT.